The 30 T cell receptor beta chains below come from one sample, sequenced in a study of T cell responses to AZD1222 COVID-19 vaccine. TCRdb's copy holds only in-frame clones and misses some; the assay was immunoSEQ multiplex PCR. Here the sample spans fewer than 150,000 clones, about nine tenths being singletons. The source was peripheral blood, collected 28 days after the second AZD1222 dose. The origin of the receptors is an adult who received the AZD1222 COVID-19 vaccine.

V is TRBV5-1 and J is TRBJ2-2; TRBD1 matches at 10 bases. The CDR3 spans 15 residues. In germline, CDR1 is SGHRS, CDR2 YFSETQ. J was trimmed by 6 bases and V by 1 base; bases with no gene match: 3. The CDR3 DNA reads TGCGCCAGCAGCTTGAGGGGACAGGGGCCCGGGGAGCTGTTTTTT. Its protein product is CASSLRGQGPGELFF. Complete variable domain (other parts from reference TRBV5-1 and TRBJ2-2): KAGVTQTPRYLIKTRGQQVTLSCSPISGHRSVSWYQQTPGQGLQFLFEYFSETQRNKGNFPGRFSGRQFSNSRSEMNVSTLELGDSALYLCASSLRGQGPGELFFGEGSRLTVL.

V gene TRBV7-8 combines with J gene TRBJ1-1; no clear D gene. This CDR3 contains 12 residues. Germline V CDR1 and CDR2: SGHVS, FQNEAQ. V gave up 0 bases and J gave up 4 bases, with 3 bases separating them. CDR3 protein: CASSLAGTEAFF. The CDR3 DNA reads TGTGCCAGCAGCTTAGCGGGCACTGAAGCTTTCTTT.

The chain recombines TRBV15 with TRBJ2-7; TRBD1 matches 8 bases. V gave up 0 bases and J gave up 2 bases; unmatched junction bases: 0. Germline CDR1 and CDR2: LNHNV and YYDKDF (reference sequence). The CDR3 contains 14 residues. CDR3 region: CATSRDRGPYEQYF. In nucleotides, the CDR3 is TGTGCCACCAGCAGAGACAGGGGGCCCTACGAGCAGTACTTC.

The rearrangement joins TRBV4-1 to TRBJ1-2; tentatively, D is TRBD1 (5 bases). The V gene's germline CDR1 is MGHRA and CDR2 YSYEKL. This CDR3 has 16 residues. V lost 1 base and J 0 bases, leaving 12 bases between the germline ends. The chain's CDR3 is CASSQVGAQANYGYTF. As DNA, the CDR3 is TGCGCCAGCAGCCAAGTAGGGGCCCAAGCTAACTATGGCTACACCTTC.

The chain recombines TRBV28 with TRBJ2-3; a weak D match, TRBD1 (6 bases). Germline CDR1 is MDHEN and CDR2 is SYDVKM. This CDR3 region has 16 residues. V was pared by 3 bases and J by 0 bases, with 13 bases between. CDR3 protein: CASSLQGPFSTDTQYF. As DNA, the CDR3 is TGTGCCAGCAGTTTGCAGGGGCCTTTTAGCACAGATACGCAGTATTTT.

In nucleotides, the CDR3 is TGTGCCACCAGTGATTTCCCGCAGAGGGAGACCCAGTACTTC. Protein product: CATSDFPQRETQYF. V gene TRBV24-1 combines with J gene TRBJ2-5; D call uncertain. The CDR3 covers 14 residues. Germline V gene sequence: CDR1 KGHDR, CDR2 SFDVKD. With 1 base removed from V and 5 bases from J, the gap between germline ends came to 10 bases.

The V and J genes are TRBV3-1 (or the pseudogene TRBV3-2) and TRBJ2-5; D not certain. This CDR3 is 11 amino acids long. The V gene's germline CDR1 is LGHDT and CDR2 YNNKEL (reference sequence). V lost 3 bases, J lost 7 bases, and 6 bases lay in between. This CDR3 reads CASSQVMTQYF. For the CDR3, the DNA is TGTGCCAGCAGCCAGGTGATGACCCAGTACTTC.

This chain uses TRBV7-9 with TRBJ1-5; the match to TRBD1 covers 11 bases. V was pared by 3 bases and J by 5 bases, with 3 bases of the junction left unmatched. Germline CDR1 is SEHNR and CDR2 is FQNEAQ (reference sequence). The CDR3 extends over 15 amino acids. The chain's CDR3 is CASSLGTGGDQPQHF. CDR3 coding DNA: TGTGCCAGCAGCTTGGGGACAGGGGGAGATCAGCCCCAGCATTTT.

The chain employs TRBV6-5 and TRBJ2-5; D remains unclear. The CDR3 consists of 16 residues. V was pared by 0 bases and J by 5 bases, with 16 bases between. Germline V gives CDR1 MNHEY, CDR2 SVGAGI. The CDR3 region is CASSYSAINLGETQYF. In DNA form, the CDR3 reads TGTGCCAGCAGTTACTCGGCTATTAACTTAGGCGAGACCCAGTACTTC.

The chain uses TRBV29-1 and TRBJ1-1, with D hard to call. The CDR3 is 13 residues long. CDR1 is SQVTM, CDR2 ANQGSEA, per germline. Trimming stripped 3 bases from V and 4 bases from J, with 12 bases between. This chain's CDR3 is CSVDGPHATEAFF. CDR3 coding DNA: TGCAGCGTTGATGGACCCCACGCCACTGAAGCTTTCTTT.

The chain joins TRBV4-3 to TRBJ1-3; tentatively, D is TRBD1 (6 bases). The V gene lost 0 bases and the J gene lost 2 bases, with 14 bases spanning the gap. Germline V gene sequence: CDR1 LGHNA, CDR2 YSLEER. This CDR3 is built from 17 residues. This CDR3 is CASSQDRQGRAGNTIYF. The CDR3 region has the DNA TGCGCCAGCAGCCAAGATAGGCAGGGGAGGGCTGGAAACACCATATATTTT.

This chain uses TRBV28 with TRBJ1-1, with D hard to call. This CDR3 has 10 amino acids. Trimming cost V 8 bases and J 2 bases, with 3 bases left between them. Germline V gives CDR1 MDHEN, CDR2 SYDVKM. The CDR3 sequence: CASGNTEAFF. Written as DNA, the CDR3 is TGTGCCAGCGGAAACACTGAAGCTTTCTTT.

J is TRBJ2-1 and V is TRBV7-2; D not certain. CDR1 and CDR2 (germline): SGHTA, FQGNSA. The CDR3 length is 16 residues. V was shortened by 5 bases and J by 0 bases, with 14 bases between the two germline ends. The CDR3 coding sequence is TGTGCCAGCAGCCCCCAGTCGGGCAGCTCCTACAATGAGCAGTTCTTC. It codes for CASSPQSGSSYNEQFF.

The chain combines TRBV5-1 with TRBJ1-5; D is ambiguous. The CDR3 covers 13 residues. Germline V gene lookup returns CDR1 SGHRS and CDR2 YFSETQ. The V and J ends lost 0 bases and 4 bases respectively, with 5 bases between them. The CDR3 reads CASSLDANQPQHF. The DNA of the CDR3 is TGCGCCAGCAGCTTGGACGCGAATCAGCCCCAGCATTTT.

V is TRBV7-3 and J is TRBJ2-1; 9 bases fit TRBD2. V gave up 5 bases and J gave up 4 bases; unmatched junction bases: 9. Germline loops: CDR1 SGHTA, CDR2 FQGTGA. The CDR3 contains 16 residues. The CDR3 DNA sequence: TGTGCCAGCAGCCCTAGACTAGCGGAGCCTTACAATGAGCAGTTCTTC. Translating gives CASSPRLAEPYNEQFF.

The chain couples TRBV6-1 to TRBJ1-2, with D hard to call. Germline V CDR1 and CDR2: MNHNS, SASEGT. The V end was cut by 1 base, the J end by 3 bases, with 9 bases between. The CDR3 runs 14 residues. The CDR3 DNA follows: TGTGCCAGCAGTGAAGGAGCCAATGACTATGGCTACACCTTC. Its translation: CASSEGANDYGYTF.

This clone was recorded once. V is TRBV6-5 and J is TRBJ2-2, with D perhaps TRBD2 (6 bases). In germline, CDR1 is MNHEY, CDR2 SVGAGI. Trimming removed 1 base at V and 6 bases at J, with 15 bases between. The CDR3 contains 16 residues. The CDR3 reads CASSYLGLKVAGELFF. The CDR3 nucleotides read TGTGCCAGCAGTTACTTGGGACTCAAAGTGGCCGGGGAGCTGTTTTTT.

To note about this clone: No conserved phenylalanine or tryptophan is present at the end of the CDR3, so a read error is the likely explanation. The DNA is omitted, as the CDR3 cannot be located on it reliably, and the CDR3 follows TCRdb's listing. The chain carries TRBV4-2 and TRBJ2-7. Germline V lookup: CDR1 LGHNA, CDR2 YNFKEQ. Including both end residues, the CDR3 is 9 amino acids long. CDR3 region: CASSQLSFL.

This clone is a singleton in its sample. The rearrangement links TRBV9 to TRBJ1-1; TRBD1 matches at 7 bases. The germline V gene has CDR1 SGDLS and CDR2 YYNGEE. Losses at the gene ends were 4 bases for V and 6 bases for J; bases not matched to a gene: 12. CDR3 length equals 15 residues. For the CDR3, the DNA is TGTGCCAGCAGCCCAGGCGACAGGGCAAGTCCTGAAGCTTTCTTT. Protein sequence: CASSPGDRASPEAFF.

The chain carries TRBV28 and TRBJ2-6; D uncertain. The CDR3 has 18 residues. Germline values: CDR1 MDHEN, CDR2 SYDVKM. Between the trimmed V and J ends, which lost 1 base and 0 bases, there was a span of 13 bases. The CDR3 reads CASSLLGSLGSGANVLTF. The CDR3 DNA reads TGTGCCAGCAGTTTATTGGGGTCCTTGGGCTCTGGGGCCAACGTCCTGACTTTC.

V and J are TRBV3-1 (or the pseudogene TRBV3-2) and TRBJ2-5; 14 nucleotides match TRBD2. Trimming took 3 bases from V and 1 from J; bases not matched to a gene: 4. The CDR3 loop spans 17 amino acids. Germline V gene sequence: CDR1 LGHDT, CDR2 YNNKEL (reference sequence). This chain's CDR3 is CASSQRGLAGVQETQYF. For the CDR3, the DNA is TGTGCCAGCAGCCAGAGGGGACTAGCGGGGGTCCAAGAGACCCAGTACTTC.

The CDR3 region is CASSPPGELYGYTF. The CDR3 nucleotides are TGTGCCAGCAGTCCGCCGGGGGAGCTTTATGGCTACACCTTC. The V and J genes are TRBV6-5 and TRBJ1-2; possibly TRBD1 for D (5 bases). The V gene lost 5 bases and the J gene lost 5 bases, with 15 bases spanning the gap. The CDR3 has 14 residues. The germline gives CDR1 MNHEY, CDR2 SVGAGI.

The chain recombines TRBV29-1 with TRBJ2-1, with 10 bases lining up with TRBD1. Germline V gene lookup returns CDR1 SQVTM and CDR2 ANQGSEA. The CDR3 consists of 13 residues. The V segment lost 6 bases and the J segment 8 bases; nucleotides outside the gene matches: 7. The CDR3 loop reads CSVGPGQGYEQFF. DNA of the CDR3: TGCAGCGTGGGGCCGGGACAGGGGTATGAGCAGTTCTTC.

V and J are TRBV7-2 and TRBJ2-1, with 9 bases fitting TRBD2. The V gene's germline CDR1 is SGHTA and CDR2 FQGNSA. After removal of 2 bases from V and 4 bases from J, the junction contained 3 bases not matched to a gene. This CDR3 contains 15 residues. The CDR3 DNA reads TGTGCCAGCAGCTTATGGGCGGGAGGGTACAATGAGCAGTTCTTC. This translates into CASSLWAGGYNEQFF.

This clone was picked up a small number of times. The rearrangement joins TRBV9 to TRBJ1-6; no firm D call. The CDR3 totals 13 residues. Between the trimmed V and J ends, which lost 0 bases and 12 bases, there was a span of 10 bases. Germline V gene lookup returns CDR1 SGDLS and CDR2 YYNGEE. The CDR3 spells CASSVGETKPLHF. The CDR3 nucleotides read TGTGCCAGCAGCGTAGGGGAGACAAAACCCCTCCACTTT. Full variable domain (missing parts from reference TRBV9 and TRBJ1-6): DSGVTQTPKHLITATGQRVTLRCSPRSGDLSVYWYQQSLDQGLQFLIQYYNGEERAKGNILERFSAQQFPDLHSELNLSSLELGDSALYFCASSVGETKPLHFGNGTRLTVT.

This chain connects TRBV24-1 to TRBJ2-1; TRBD2 is a possible D gene (6 bases). Between the trimmed V and J ends, which lost 4 bases and 0 bases, there was a span of 9 bases. Germline loops: CDR1 KGHDR, CDR2 SFDVKD. The CDR3 loop spans 15 amino acids. CDR3 protein: CATSERGSSYNEQFF. The CDR3 DNA sequence: TGTGCCACCAGTGAGCGGGGAAGCTCCTACAATGAGCAGTTCTTC.

CDR3 in DNA: TGTGCCAGTAGTGTCTCCGGGACAGGCCCTGGGTATGGCTACACCTTC. Protein product: CASSVSGTGPGYGYTF. The chain links TRBV19 to TRBJ1-2, with 8 bases matching TRBD1. This CDR3 region has 16 residues. In germline, CDR1 is LNHDA, CDR2 SQIVND (reference sequence). Germline trimming cut 5 bases from V and 5 bases from J; bases unmatched to any gene: 13.

This chain connects TRBV16 to TRBJ1-6; D possibly corresponds to TRBD1 (5 bases). CDR3 size: 15 residues. Trimming removed 0 bases at V and 7 bases at J, with 10 bases between. Germline V gene lookup returns CDR1 KGHSY and CDR2 FQNENV. CDR3 sequence reads: CASSQSGDYNSPLHF. The DNA for the CDR3 is TGTGCCAGCAGCCAATCGGGGGATTACAATTCACCCCTCCACTTT.

This CDR3 is CASSVGGTGNTIYF. CDR3 coding DNA: TGTGCCAGCTCCGTAGGGGGTACTGGAAACACCATATATTTT. The chain has TRBV28 and TRBJ1-3, with TRBD1 as a possible D gene (6 bases). Trimming removed 8 bases from V and 2 bases from J, with 13 bases in between. Looked up from germline, CDR1 is MDHEN and CDR2 is SYDVKM. The CDR3 is 14 residues long.

The chain employs TRBV21-1 and TRBJ1-5; TRBD1, the table's D call, lacks a check against the DNA. TRBV21-1 is classified as a pseudogene. The CDR3 has 14 amino acids. CDR3 protein: CASRGTEQSRPQHF. DNA for the CDR3: TGTGCCAGCAGAGGGACAGAACAGAGTAGGCCCCAGCATTTT.